The 22 T cell receptor beta chains presented below share a single source sample, sequenced in a study of blood T cell repertoires in COVID-19. The repertoire was sequenced with immunoSEQ multiplex PCR; TCRdb's copy has only in-frame clones and lacks some. The sample includes 210,000 or so clones, around 89% of them seen just once. Sequenced input: peripheral blood. The receptors shown here come from a man between 50 and 59 years old with acute or convalescent COVID-19.

Notes on this clone: An end of the junction does not agree with germline; a read error may underlie this. The chain couples TRBV7-3 to TRBJ2-1; TRBD1 aligns across 9 bases. CDR3 length: 17 residues. Germline V gene data show CDR1 as SGHTA and CDR2 as FQGTGA. The CDR3 DNA reads TGTGCCAGCAGCCTAACCCCGGGACAGGGTCGTTACAATGAGCAGTTCTTC. Translated, it gives CASSLTPGQGRYNEQFF.

V usage is TRBV28 and J usage is TRBJ1-2; D remains ambiguous. The CDR3 covers 16 residues. Germline CDR1 reads MDHEN; CDR2 reads SYDVKM. V gave up 5 bases and J gave up 6 bases, with 22 bases separating them. The CDR3 protein is CASSPRTRRVVNGYTF. The DNA of the CDR3 is TGTGCCAGCAGTCCTCGCACCCGGAGGGTGGTTAATGGCTACACCTTC.

The chain joins TRBV9 to TRBJ1-3; D ambiguous. Trimming took off 5 bases at V and 0 bases at J, with 6 bases between the two ends. The germline V gene has CDR1 SGDLS and CDR2 YYNGEE. The CDR3 extends over 13 amino acids. The DNA for the CDR3 is TGTGCCAGCAGGCCCAGCTCTGGAAACACCATATATTTT. Translation gives CASRPSSGNTIYF.

For the CDR3, the DNA is TGTGCCATCAAGGCGGAAACTGAAGCTTTCTTT. It is translated as CAIKAETEAFF. This chain uses TRBV10-3 with TRBJ1-1; D not resolved. CDR1 is ENHRY, CDR2 SYGVKD, per germline. The V gene lost 7 bases and the J gene lost 5 bases, with 8 bases spanning the gap. This CDR3 spans 11 amino acids.

The genes are TRBV21-1 and TRBJ1-4. TRBV21-1 is described as a pseudogene. The CDR3 loop spans 16 amino acids. The CDR3 loop reads CASSKVGGEANEKLFF. The CDR3 region has the DNA TGTGCCAGCAGCAAAGTCGGAGGGGAGGCTAATGAAAAACTGTTTTTT.

The rearrangement links TRBV7-2 to TRBJ2-2; 7 bases are a match to TRBD1. With 5 bases clipped from V and 1 base from J, the junction kept 4 bases outside the gene matches. The CDR3 runs 15 residues. From germline, CDR1 is SGHTA and CDR2 FQGNSA. The CDR3 bases are TGTGCCAGCAGCAAGGGACAGCTGAACACCGGGGAGCTGTTTTTT. Protein: CASSKGQLNTGELFF.

This rearrangement joins TRBV19 to TRBJ1-2; D is uncertain. The germline gives CDR1 LNHDA, CDR2 SQIVND (reference sequence). V was cut by 1 base and J by 4 bases, with 7 bases left in between. This CDR3 is built from 13 residues. CDR3 sequence (DNA): TGTGCCAGTAGTATAGGACACCCCTATGGCTACACCTTC. It yields the protein CASSIGHPYGYTF. Together with reference TRBV19 and TRBJ1-2, the CDR3 gives the full variable domain: DGGITQSPKYLFRKEGQNVTLSCEQNLNHDAMYWYRQDPGQGLRLIYYSQIVNDFQKGDIAEGYSVSREKKESFPLTVTSAQKNPTAFYLCASSIGHPYGYTFGSGTRLTVV.

The V call is TRBV6-5, the J call TRBJ1-4; D uncertain. In germline, CDR1 is MNHEY, CDR2 SVGAGI. CDR3 length: 13 amino acids. The V and J ends lost 6 bases and 5 bases respectively, with 10 bases between them. The CDR3 loop is CASRASENEKLFF. In DNA form, the CDR3 reads TGTGCCAGCAGGGCCTCGGAGAATGAAAAACTGTTTTTT.

The chain couples TRBV29-1 to TRBJ2-5, with 7 bases identical to TRBD2. The CDR3 is 13 residues long. V shed 0 bases and J 5 bases; nucleotides not matched to a gene: 3. The germline V gene has CDR1 SQVTM and CDR2 ANQGSEA. CDR3 coding DNA: TGCAGCGTTGAAGATGGGGGAGGGGAGACCCAGTACTTC. Translation: CSVEDGGGETQYF.

The chain employs TRBV28 and TRBJ1-2; D is perhaps TRBD1 (5 bases). The CDR3 covers 14 residues. V was cut by 6 bases and J by 2 bases, with 13 bases left in between. CDR1 MDHEN and CDR2 SYDVKM come from the germline V gene. The DNA for the CDR3 is TGTGCCAGCAGGAACTCAGGGAAAAACTATGGCTACACCTTC. This gives the protein CASRNSGKNYGYTF.

V gene TRBV3-1 (or the pseudogene TRBV3-2) combines with J gene TRBJ1-2; D is unresolved. The germline V gene encodes CDR1 LGHDT and CDR2 YNNKEL (reference sequence). This CDR3 comprises 13 residues. With 2 bases removed from V and 8 bases from J, the gap between germline ends came to 12 bases. The CDR3 is CASSQRGQPGYTF. CDR3 DNA sequence: TGTGCCAGCAGCCAAAGAGGCCAACCGGGCTACACCTTC.

The chain employs TRBV28 and TRBJ2-3; 14 nucleotides agree with TRBD2. The CDR3 spans 17 residues. Trimming cost V 3 bases and J 8 bases; bases outside gene matches: 10. Germline lookup yields CDR1 MDHEN and CDR2 SYDVKM. The CDR3 bases are TGTGCCAGCAGTTTGCGGGGACTAGCGGGAGTTTGGGGTACGCAGTATTTT. As protein: CASSLRGLAGVWGTQYF.

This clone has only one observation. This sequence joins TRBV5-1 and TRBJ2-1; TRBD1 agrees at 7 bases. Per germline, CDR1 SGHRS and CDR2 YFSETQ. This CDR3 has 14 residues. Trimming cost V 3 bases and J 0 bases; bases outside gene matches: 0. The CDR3 DNA reads as TGCGCCAGCAGCTCAGGGGGCTCCTACAATGAGCAGTTCTTC. Translated: CASSSGGSYNEQFF.

The sample holds a few counts of this clone. The CDR3 region has the DNA TGTGCCTGGAGTGTTGGTATCAGGGGGAGCTCCTATAATTCACCCCTCCACTTT. Protein: CAWSVGIRGSSYNSPLHF. This chain uses TRBV30 with TRBJ1-6, with TRBD1 matching 7 bases. This CDR3 comprises 18 residues. Germline V gene sequence: CDR1 GTSNPN, CDR2 SVGIG (reference sequence). The V gene end was trimmed by 0 bases and the J gene end by 0 bases; junction bases not matched to a gene: 8.

The chain carries TRBV7-2 and TRBJ1-4; D is undetermined. There are 13 residues in the CDR3. V was trimmed by 2 bases and J by 8 bases, leaving 9 bases between them. Germline V gives CDR1 SGHTA, CDR2 FQGNSA. This chain's CDR3 is CASSLRGTEKLFF. Here the CDR3 DNA reads TGTGCCAGCAGCTTACGGGGTACCGAAAAACTGTTTTTT.

The chain has TRBV19 and TRBJ1-1; maybe TRBD1 (5 bases). The CDR3 is 16 amino acids. Trimming took off 3 bases at V and 4 bases at J, with 18 bases between the two ends. Germline V CDR1 and CDR2: LNHDA, SQIVND (reference sequence). CDR3 nucleotide sequence: TGTGCCAGTAGTATTGGACCTCATTCAAGGGGCACTGAAGCTTTCTTT. Protein product: CASSIGPHSRGTEAFF.

The chain links TRBV2 to TRBJ2-1; TRBD1 might be the D (6 bases). There are 15 residues in the CDR3. V shed 3 bases and J shed 8 bases, with 17 bases lying between them. Germline-derived CDR1 and CDR2 are SNHLY and FYNNEI. CDR3 nucleotide sequence: TGTGCCAGCAGTGAGTTTGGGGACAAGATCGATGAGCAGTTCTTC. It is translated as CASSEFGDKIDEQFF. Complete variable domain (other parts from reference TRBV2 and TRBJ2-1): EPEVTQTPSHQVTQMGQEVILRCVPISNHLYFYWYRQILGQKVEFLVSFYNNEISEKSEIFDDQFSVERPDGSNFTLKIRSTKLEDSAMYFCASSEFGDKIDEQFFGPGTRLTVL.

V gene TRBV30 combines with J gene TRBJ2-3; 11 positions match TRBD2. The trim removed 0 bases at V and 7 bases at J, leaving 3 bases unmatched. This CDR3 is built from 14 residues. The germline CDR1 and CDR2 sequences are GTSNPN and SVGIG (reference sequence). The CDR3 DNA is TGTGCCTGGAGTGTGTCTAGCGGGAGGAATACGCAGTATTTT. Protein sequence: CAWSVSSGRNTQYF.

V is TRBV7-2 and J is TRBJ2-5; TRBD2 aligns across 7 bases. The V gene end was trimmed by 8 bases and the J gene end by 4 bases; junction bases not matched to a gene: 7. This CDR3 is 13 amino acids long. Germline assignment: CDR1 SGHTA and CDR2 FQGNSA. CDR3 DNA sequence: TGTGCCAGCTCGGGGGGAGGGCGAGAGACCCAGTACTTC. This sequence encodes CASSGGGRETQYF.

The chain couples TRBV14 to TRBJ2-1; 8 bases map to TRBD1. CDR3 length: 16 amino acids. V shed 4 bases, J shed 5 bases, and the junction held 10 bases outside the gene matches. Germline-derived CDR1 and CDR2 are SGHDN and FVKESK. CDR3 region: CASSRIRTGWDNEQFF. In nucleotides, the CDR3 is TGTGCCAGCAGCCGGATAAGGACAGGGTGGGACAATGAGCAGTTCTTC.

The chain carries TRBV10-3 and TRBJ1-6, with TRBD1 identical over 10 bases. V shed 3 bases and J 3 bases; nucleotides not matched to a gene: 8. The CDR3 is made up of 18 amino acids. Germline V gene lookup returns CDR1 ENHRY and CDR2 SYGVKD. Here the CDR3 reads CAISDSFGQGDYNSPLHF. CDR3 nucleotide sequence: TGTGCCATCAGTGATTCGTTCGGACAGGGGGACTATAATTCACCCCTCCACTTT.

The chain has TRBV10-2 and TRBJ1-5; D uncertain. The CDR3 spans 12 residues. Trimming removed 7 bases from V and 2 bases from J, with 6 bases in between. The germline V gene has CDR1 WSHSY and CDR2 SAAADI. CDR3 region: CASTTGNQPQHF. CDR3 bases: TGCGCCAGCACTACGGGCAATCAGCCCCAGCATTTT.